This TCR beta chain was profiled in a study of CD8+CD57+ T cells in acquired aplastic anemia. Study at large: Quantities of DNA derived from sorted CD4+ and CD8+ cells averaged roughly 3 ug.

The CDR3 length is 15 residues. J was trimmed by 0 bases and V by 4 bases; bases with no gene match: 3. Germline values: CDR1 KGHDR, CDR2 SFDVKD. This clonotype was counted a few times. Its target is unknown. Genomic DNA constituted the template upon which TCR beta VDJ and CDR3 profiling was performed. TCRdb reanalysed the reads using MiXCR and keeps one entry per CDR3 protein. This table has some 290,000 distinct CDR3 sequences, 55% to 60% appearing once. Broader study findings: The study found no significant CD8+ Simpson's diversity difference between patients and controls.

Specimen: sorted CD4+, CD8+, or CD8+CD57+ T cells (not recorded which) from PBMCs. This chain connects TRBV24-1 to TRBJ2-3; 7 bases align to TRBD1. This receptor was identified in a human donor with severe aplastic anemia or a healthy control (not recorded which). This CDR3 is CATSEGQTSTDTQYF. CDR3 nucleotide sequence: TGTGCCACCAGTGAGGGACAGACTAGCACAGATACGCAGTATTTT.